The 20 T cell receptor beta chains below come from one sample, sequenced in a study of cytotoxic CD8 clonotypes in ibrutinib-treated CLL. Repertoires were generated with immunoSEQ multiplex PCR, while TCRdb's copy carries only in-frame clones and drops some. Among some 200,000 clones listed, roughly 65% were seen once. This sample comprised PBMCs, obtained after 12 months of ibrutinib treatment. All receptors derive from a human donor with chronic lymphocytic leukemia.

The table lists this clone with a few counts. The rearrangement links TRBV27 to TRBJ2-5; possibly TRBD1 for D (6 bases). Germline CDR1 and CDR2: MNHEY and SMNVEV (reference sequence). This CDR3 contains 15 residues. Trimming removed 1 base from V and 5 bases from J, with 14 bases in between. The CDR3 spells CASSLYGLQGETQYF. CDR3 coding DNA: TGTGCCAGCAGTTTATACGGTTTACAGGGCGAGACCCAGTACTTC.

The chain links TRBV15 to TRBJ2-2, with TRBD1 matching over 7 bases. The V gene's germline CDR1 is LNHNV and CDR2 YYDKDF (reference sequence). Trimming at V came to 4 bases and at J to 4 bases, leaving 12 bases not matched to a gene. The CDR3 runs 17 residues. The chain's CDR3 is CATSTSLGGRGTGELFF. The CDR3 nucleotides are TGTGCCACCAGCACCAGTCTAGGGGGCCGGGGCACCGGGGAGCTGTTTTTT.

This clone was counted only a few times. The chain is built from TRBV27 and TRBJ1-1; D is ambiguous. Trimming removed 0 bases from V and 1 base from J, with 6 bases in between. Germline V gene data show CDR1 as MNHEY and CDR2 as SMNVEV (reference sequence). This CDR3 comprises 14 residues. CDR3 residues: CASSLSTANTEAFF. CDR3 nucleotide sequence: TGTGCCAGCAGTTTATCAACGGCGAACACTGAAGCTTTCTTT.

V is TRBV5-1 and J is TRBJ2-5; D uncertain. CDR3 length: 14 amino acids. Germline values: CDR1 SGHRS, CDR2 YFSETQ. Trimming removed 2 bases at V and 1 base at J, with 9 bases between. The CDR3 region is CASSFNPSQETQYF. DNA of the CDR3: TGCGCCAGCAGCTTCAATCCGTCCCAAGAGACCCAGTACTTC.

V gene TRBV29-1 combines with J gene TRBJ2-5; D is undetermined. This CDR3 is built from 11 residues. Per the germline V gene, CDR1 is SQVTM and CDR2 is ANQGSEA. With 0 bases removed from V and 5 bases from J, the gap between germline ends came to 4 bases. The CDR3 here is CSVEDLETQYF. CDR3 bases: TGCAGCGTTGAAGATCTGGAGACCCAGTACTTC.

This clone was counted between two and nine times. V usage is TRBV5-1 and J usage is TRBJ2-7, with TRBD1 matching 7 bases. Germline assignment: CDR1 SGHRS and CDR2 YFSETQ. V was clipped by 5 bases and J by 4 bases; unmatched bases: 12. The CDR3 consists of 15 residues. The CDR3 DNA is TGCGCCAGCAGACCCACAGGGGCGATGGAGTACGAGCAGTACTTC. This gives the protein CASRPTGAMEYEQYF.

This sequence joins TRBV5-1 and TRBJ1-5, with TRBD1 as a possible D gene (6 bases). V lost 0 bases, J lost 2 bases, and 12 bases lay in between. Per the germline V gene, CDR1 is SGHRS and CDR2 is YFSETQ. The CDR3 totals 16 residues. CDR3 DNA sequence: TGCGCCAGCAGCTTGGGAGGGGGGTCCGGCAATCAGCCCCAGCATTTT. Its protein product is CASSLGGGSGNQPQHF. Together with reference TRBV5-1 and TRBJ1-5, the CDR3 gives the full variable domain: KAGVTQTPRYLIKTRGQQVTLSCSPISGHRSVSWYQQTPGQGLQFLFEYFSETQRNKGNFPGRFSGRQFSNSRSEMNVSTLELGDSALYLCASSLGGGSGNQPQHFGDGTRLSIL.

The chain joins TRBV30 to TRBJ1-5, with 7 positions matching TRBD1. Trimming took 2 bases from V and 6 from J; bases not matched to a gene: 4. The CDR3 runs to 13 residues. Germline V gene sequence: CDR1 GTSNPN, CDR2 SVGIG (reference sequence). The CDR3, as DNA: TGTGCCTGGAGTCGACAGGGTGGTCAGCCCCAGCATTTT. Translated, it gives CAWSRQGGQPQHF.

As DNA, the CDR3 is TGCGCCAGCAGCACGGGCAGTATCTACGAGCAGTACTTC. The encoded protein is CASSTGSIYEQYF. The genes are TRBV5-1 and TRBJ2-7; D is undetermined. Germline loops: CDR1 SGHRS, CDR2 YFSETQ. The CDR3 contains 13 residues. Trimming left V 4 bases short and J 3 bases short, with 11 bases between.

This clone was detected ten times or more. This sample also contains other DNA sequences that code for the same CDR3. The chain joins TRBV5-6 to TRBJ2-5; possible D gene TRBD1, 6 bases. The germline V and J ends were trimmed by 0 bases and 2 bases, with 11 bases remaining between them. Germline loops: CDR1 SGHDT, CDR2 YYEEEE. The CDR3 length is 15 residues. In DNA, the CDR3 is TGTGCCAGCAGCTTGGGACGGACAGCTCAAGAGACCCAGTACTTC. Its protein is CASSLGRTAQETQYF.

The CDR3 DNA follows: TGTGCCAGCAGCGAGGACAGGGACTATGGCTACACCTTC. It encodes CASSEDRDYGYTF. The V gene is TRBV5-6, the J gene TRBJ1-2; TRBD1 aligns across 8 bases. Losses at the gene ends were 4 bases for V and 3 bases for J; bases not matched to a gene: 2. CDR3 length equals 13 residues. Looked up from germline, CDR1 is SGHDT and CDR2 is YYEEEE.

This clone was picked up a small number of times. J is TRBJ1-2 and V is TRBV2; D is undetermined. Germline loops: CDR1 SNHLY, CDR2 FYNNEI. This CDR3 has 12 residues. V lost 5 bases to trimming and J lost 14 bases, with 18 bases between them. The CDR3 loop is CASSPLVAPETF. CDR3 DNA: TGTGCCAGCAGTCCATTGGTAGCCCCCGAAACCTTC.

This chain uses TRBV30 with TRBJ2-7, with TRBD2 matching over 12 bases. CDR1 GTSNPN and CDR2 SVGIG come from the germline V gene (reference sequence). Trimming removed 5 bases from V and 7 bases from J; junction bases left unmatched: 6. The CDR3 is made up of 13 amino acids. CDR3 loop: CAWRTSGMSEQYF. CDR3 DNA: TGTGCCTGGCGGACTAGCGGGATGAGTGAGCAGTACTTC.

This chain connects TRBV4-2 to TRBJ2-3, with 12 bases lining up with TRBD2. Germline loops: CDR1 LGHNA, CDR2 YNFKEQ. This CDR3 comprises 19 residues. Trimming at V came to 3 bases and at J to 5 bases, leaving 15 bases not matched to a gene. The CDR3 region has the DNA TGTGCCAGCAGCCAGAAGTCCCCCCGACTAGCGGGAGTGGGAGATACGCAGTATTTT. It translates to CASSQKSPRLAGVGDTQYF.

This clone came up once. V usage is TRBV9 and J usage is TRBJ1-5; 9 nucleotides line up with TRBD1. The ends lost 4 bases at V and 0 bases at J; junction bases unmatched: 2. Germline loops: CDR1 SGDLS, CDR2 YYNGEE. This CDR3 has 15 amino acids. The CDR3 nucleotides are TGTGCCAGCAGCTCGACAGGGGGTAGCAATCAGCCCCAGCATTTT. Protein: CASSSTGGSNQPQHF.

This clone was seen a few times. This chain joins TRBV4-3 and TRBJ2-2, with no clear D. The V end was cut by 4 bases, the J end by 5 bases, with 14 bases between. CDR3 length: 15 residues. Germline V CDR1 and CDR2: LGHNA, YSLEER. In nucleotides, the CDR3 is TGCGCCAGCAGCCTCAATGATAGGCGGACCGGGGAGCTGTTTTTT. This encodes CASSLNDRRTGELFF.

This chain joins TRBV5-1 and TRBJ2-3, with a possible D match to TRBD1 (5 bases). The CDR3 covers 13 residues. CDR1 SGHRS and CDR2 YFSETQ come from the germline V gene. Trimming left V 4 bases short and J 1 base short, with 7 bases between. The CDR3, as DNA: TGCGCCAGCAGCAAAGGGGGCACAGATACGCAGTATTTT. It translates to CASSKGGTDTQYF.

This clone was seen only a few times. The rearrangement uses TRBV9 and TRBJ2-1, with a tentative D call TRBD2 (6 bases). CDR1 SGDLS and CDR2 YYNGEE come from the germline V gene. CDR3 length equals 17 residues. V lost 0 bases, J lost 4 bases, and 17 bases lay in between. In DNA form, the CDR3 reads TGTGCCAGCAGCGTAGTCACTACGGGAGTTGGTTACAATGAGCAGTTCTTC. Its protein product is CASSVVTTGVGYNEQFF.

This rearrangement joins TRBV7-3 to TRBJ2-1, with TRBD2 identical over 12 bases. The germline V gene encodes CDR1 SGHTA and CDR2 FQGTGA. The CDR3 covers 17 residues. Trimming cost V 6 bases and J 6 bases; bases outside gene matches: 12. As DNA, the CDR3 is TGTGCCAGCAGAAGGCTAGCGGGAGGGCCACGCCTCAATGAGCAGTTCTTC. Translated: CASRRLAGGPRLNEQFF.

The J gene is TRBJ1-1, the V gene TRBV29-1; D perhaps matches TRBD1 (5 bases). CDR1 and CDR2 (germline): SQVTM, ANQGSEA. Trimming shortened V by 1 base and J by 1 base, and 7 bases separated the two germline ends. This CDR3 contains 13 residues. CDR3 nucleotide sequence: TGCAGCGTTGAAGGGCAGGGGAACACTGAAGCTTTCTTT. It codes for CSVEGQGNTEAFF.